The 18 T cell receptor beta chains below come from one sample, sequenced in a study of beta chain features in type 1 diabetes. All of the isolated RNA was reverse transcribed, so expressed TCRB transcripts were sequenced. Profiled with immunoSEQ multiplex PCR; TCRdb holds only in-frame clones, not every one. The sample contains a few hundred thousand clones, approximately 13% of which appear only once. The material sequenced was naive CD4+ T cells from blood. The receptors here all came from a man in his thirties or forties in good health.

The rearrangement joins TRBV4-3 to TRBJ2-4; a possible D gene is TRBD2 (5 bases). CDR3 length: 15 residues. V was shortened by 1 base and J by 2 bases, with 9 bases between the two germline ends. Germline CDR1 is LGHNA and CDR2 is YSLEER. The CDR3, as DNA: TGCGCCAGCAGCCAAGCCTGGGAGACCAAAAACATTCAGTACTTC. Protein: CASSQAWETKNIQYF.

The table lists this clone with a few counts. The V gene is TRBV29-1, the J gene TRBJ2-7, with a possible D match to TRBD1 (6 bases). Germline V lookup: CDR1 SQVTM, CDR2 ANQGSEA. CDR3 length equals 14 residues. Between the trimmed V and J ends, which lost 6 bases and 1 base, there was a span of 16 bases. CDR3 sequence reads: CSVRDKSYSYEQYF. The CDR3, as DNA: TGCAGCGTAAGGGACAAGTCTTATTCCTACGAGCAGTACTTC.

V usage is TRBV11-2 and J usage is TRBJ1-2; unclear D gene. Germline CDR1 and CDR2: SGHAT and FQNNGV. The CDR3 loop spans 15 amino acids. V lost 1 base to trimming and J lost 4 bases, with 13 bases between them. For the CDR3, the DNA is TGTGCCAGCAGCTTAGCGGCCAGAACGATCTATGGCTACACCTTC. Encoded protein: CASSLAARTIYGYTF.

The rearrangement links TRBV5-4 to TRBJ2-3, with unresolved D. CDR3 size: 14 residues. The germline V gene encodes CDR1 SGHNT and CDR2 YYREEE (reference sequence). Trimming cost V 2 bases and J 6 bases, with 13 bases left between them. CDR3 bases: TGTGCCAGCAGCTTTGAGTCCGGCTGGGATACGCAGTATTTT. Translating gives CASSFESGWDTQYF.

The V call is TRBV10-3, the J call TRBJ2-2, with 7 bases lining up with TRBD2. The V and J ends lost 2 bases and 6 bases, in that order; junction bases with no gene match: 3. The length of the CDR3 is 14 residues. CDR1 and CDR2 (germline): ENHRY, SYGVKD. The CDR3 DNA is TGTGCCATCAGTGAGACTAGCGTCCCCGGGGAGCTGTTTTTT. This sequence encodes CAISETSVPGELFF.

V and J are TRBV9 and TRBJ2-3; D may be TRBD2 (5 bases). The ends were cut back, 0 bases at V and 3 bases at J, with 14 bases in the middle. The CDR3 length is 16 residues. CDR1 SGDLS and CDR2 YYNGEE come from the germline V gene. CDR3 DNA sequence: TGTGCCAGCAGCGTAGTCCCCGGGATTGGGACAGATACGCAGTATTTT. Amino acids: CASSVVPGIGTDTQYF.

This clone was seen more than once but under ten times. This chain joins TRBV7-3 and TRBJ2-3, with a weak D call TRBD2 (5 bases). V was pared by 6 bases and J by 4 bases, with 8 bases between. Germline CDR1 and CDR2: SGHTA and FQGTGA. The CDR3 sequence is 12 residues long. The CDR3 here is CASSRTSDTQYF. The CDR3 DNA is TGTGCCAGCAGTAGGACTTCAGATACGCAGTATTTT.

This clone was counted only a few times. The CDR3 sequence: CASSTNSPLHF. CDR3 sequence (DNA): TGTGCCAGCAGCACTAATTCACCCCTCCACTTT. V usage is TRBV6-6 and J usage is TRBJ1-6, with D uncertain. The V end was cut by 6 bases, the J end by 6 bases, with 3 bases between. The CDR3 is 11 amino acids. CDR1 MNHNY and CDR2 SVGAGI come from the germline V gene (reference sequence).

The rearrangement joins TRBV2 to TRBJ1-4; 8 bases map to TRBD1. CDR1 and CDR2 (germline): SNHLY, FYNNEI. The junction had 5 bases not matched to a gene; V was cut back by 4 bases and J by 7 bases. The CDR3 totals 14 residues. CDR3 loop: CASSARGLGEKLFF. CDR3 DNA: TGTGCCAGCAGTGCCAGGGGGCTAGGTGAAAAACTGTTTTTT.

The V and J genes are TRBV19 and TRBJ2-1, with 8 positions matching TRBD2. Germline values: CDR1 LNHDA, CDR2 SQIVND (reference sequence). There are 13 residues in the CDR3. The V gene end was trimmed by 3 bases and the J gene end by 10 bases; junction bases not matched to a gene: 5. CDR3 sequence (DNA): TGTGCCAGTAGTATTGGTCCGGGAGGGGAGCAGTTCTTC. Translating it yields CASSIGPGGEQFF.

This rearrangement joins TRBV15 to TRBJ2-1, with 9 bases fitting TRBD1. Trimming took 0 bases from V and 6 from J; bases not matched to a gene: 6. The CDR3 is made up of 16 amino acids. From germline, CDR1 is LNHNV and CDR2 YYDKDF (reference sequence). The CDR3 sequence: CATSRDKTGGFNEQFF. CDR3 DNA sequence: TGTGCCACCAGCAGAGATAAGACAGGGGGTTTCAATGAGCAGTTCTTC.

This clone was seen only a few times. The CDR3 loop reads CASSALSGGTQETQYF. The CDR3 region has the DNA TGTGCCAGCAGTGCCCTTAGCGGGGGAACACAAGAGACCCAGTACTTC. The chain couples TRBV6-1 to TRBJ2-5, with 9 bases lining up with TRBD2. CDR3 length: 16 residues. V dropped 4 bases and J dropped 2; count of bases not matched to a gene: 8. Germline V CDR1 and CDR2: MNHNS, SASEGT.

The CDR3 here is CASRDTGTSEAFF. The CDR3 DNA reads as TGCGCCAGCAGGGATACTGGGACATCTGAAGCTTTCTTT. The rearrangement joins TRBV5-1 to TRBJ1-1, with D possibly being TRBD1 (6 bases). Looked up from germline, CDR1 is SGHRS and CDR2 is YFSETQ. The CDR3 sequence is 13 residues long. V was pared by 5 bases and J by 6 bases, with 14 bases between. The full variable domain, in which reference TRBV5-1 and TRBJ1-1 provide the parts outside the CDR3, is KAGVTQTPRYLIKTRGQQVTLSCSPISGHRSVSWYQQTPGQGLQFLFEYFSETQRNKGNFPGRFSGRQFSNSRSEMNVSTLELGDSALYLCASRDTGTSEAFFGQGTRLTVV.

The chain uses TRBV9 and TRBJ2-1; D perhaps matches TRBD1 (6 bases). Germline lookup yields CDR1 SGDLS and CDR2 YYNGEE. The V end was cut by 4 bases, the J end by 3 bases, with 14 bases between. CDR3 size: 15 residues. CDR3 protein: CASSLLDSLYNEQFF. Here the CDR3 DNA reads TGTGCCAGCAGCCTTCTGGACAGCCTCTACAATGAGCAGTTCTTC.

This clone was recorded a few times. The V and J genes are TRBV7-2 and TRBJ2-5; 7 bases are shared with TRBD2. Losses at the gene ends were 4 bases for V and 4 bases for J; bases not matched to a gene: 6. Germline V gives CDR1 SGHTA, CDR2 FQGNSA. This CDR3 has 14 amino acids. The DNA for the CDR3 is TGTGCCAGCAGCTCACGGACTAGATCAGAGACCCAGTACTTC. It codes for CASSSRTRSETQYF.

The chain's CDR3 is CASSQVAGTFTDTQYF. The CDR3, as DNA: TGCGCCAGCAGCCAAGTAGCGGGGACGTTCACAGATACGCAGTATTTT. This sequence joins TRBV4-1 and TRBJ2-3; 8 bases fit TRBD2. This CDR3 region has 16 residues. CDR1 is MGHRA and CDR2 is YSYEKL in the germline V gene. Trimming at V came to 1 base and at J to 2 bases, leaving 5 bases not matched to a gene.

This clone came up a few times. This chain uses TRBV21-1 with TRBJ2-1; TRBD1, the table's D call, was not compared with the DNA. TRBV21-1 is flagged as a pseudogene. This CDR3 is 13 amino acids long. CDR3 coding DNA: TGTGCCAGCAGCACAGGGGTTGAAAATGAGCAGTTCTTC. This translates into CASSTGVENEQFF.

The V and J genes are TRBV4-3 and TRBJ2-2, with D hard to call. Trimming left V 3 bases short and J 6 bases short, with 11 bases between. The CDR3 has 14 amino acids. Per the germline V gene, CDR1 is LGHNA and CDR2 is YSLEER. This CDR3 reads CASSHRVPPGELFF. DNA of the CDR3: TGCGCCAGCAGCCACCGGGTCCCCCCCGGGGAGCTGTTTTTT.